The clone carrying this TCR beta chain has ten or more counts. Its antigen is not known. The data originate from a study of T cell repertoires in cytomegalovirus infection. Overall study: CMV infection plus the matching HLA type was flagged by public TCR beta signatures.

Overall study results and limits: CMV-specific TCR beta clonotypes restricted by HLA-C dominated the ex vivo response. Using cumulative public TCR beta family frequency, the authors identified those who carried CMV together with the relevant HLA.

CDR1 and CDR2 from the germline V gene are SGHTA and FQGNSA. The CDR3 length is 14 residues. Losses at the gene ends were 2 bases for V and 3 bases for J; bases not matched to a gene: 3. TCRdb used MiXCR to reprocess the reads, holding one entry per CDR3 protein. This table has roughly 240,000 distinct CDR3 sequences, 6% to 8% appearing once. The source of this sequence is a human donor in good health (CMV status not recorded). Some clones in this sample may be carry-over from other donors' samples. This rearrangement joins TRBV7-2 to TRBJ1-2, with 7 bases that match TRBD1. Material for sequencing was PBMCs. The CDR3, as DNA: TGTGCCAGCAGCTTATATACAGGGGACTATGGCTACACCTTC. It yields the protein CASSLYTGDYGYTF.